Sequencing of this T cell receptor beta chain was carried out in a study of identical twins. Whole-study results and caveats: Out-of-frame beta sequences exhibited a weaker degree of excess twin sharing. Potential partial confounding of zero-insertion analyses by invariant MAIT and iNKT cells was noted. Insertions were reduced in abundant cord blood beta clonotypes but not in memory repertoires.

This clonotype appeared a few times. Its antigen remains unidentified. A universal primer site was added by template switching, and unique molecular identifiers were carried by the cDNA. TCRdb passed the 5' RACE reads through MiXCR, listing each CDR3 protein once. The sample consists of approximately 1.8 million distinct CDR3 sequences, around a third of them appearing once. The CDR3 is 14 residues long. The ends were cut back, 4 bases at V and 4 bases at J, with 14 bases in the middle. Germline V gene sequence: CDR1 SGHAT, CDR2 FQDESV (reference sequence). The sample comprised cord blood. This chain links TRBV11-1 with TRBJ2-7, with D possibly TRBD1 on 5 matching bases. The receptor's source is a newborn girl in good health. This CDR3 reads CASSWSRVAYEQYF. The CDR3 DNA sequence: TGTGCCAGCAGCTGGTCCAGGGTCGCATACGAGCAGTACTTC.